The clone carrying this TCR beta chain was seen a single time. Its cognate antigen is unknown. This sample is part of a study of shared clonotypes between healthy human individuals. Notes on the study in general: The small donor group covered limited genetic and exposure diversity.

There are 16 residues in the CDR3. V lost 4 bases to trimming and J lost 3 bases, with 19 bases between them. Germline V gives CDR1 MDHEN, CDR2 SYDVKM. Every donor, a Caucasian adult, lived in Nashville, Tennessee. The authors distributed each subset's genomic DNA evenly over several immunoSEQ plates. TCRdb keeps only in-frame clones here, not all; method: immunoSEQ multiplex PCR. The repertoire holds fewer than 650,000 clones, 76% seen once, with 10% to 15% in the top ten. The sequence was collected from a woman aged 40 to 50 in good health. Some clones in this sample may be carry-over from other donors' samples. The source material was PBMCs. This chain uses TRBV28 with TRBJ2-7; D may match TRBD1 or TRBD2 (6 bases each). CDR3 in DNA: TGTGCCAGCAGTTCCCCCCGGAGGGGGACAAACTACGAGCAGTACTTC. Protein sequence: CASSSPRRGTNYEQYF. The whole variable domain, remainder taken from reference TRBV28 and TRBJ2-7, is DVKVTQSSRYLVKRTGEKVFLECVQDMDHENMFWYRQDPGLGLRLIYFSYDVKMKEKGDIPEGYSVSREKKERFSLILESASTNQTSMYLCASSSPRRGTNYEQYFGPGTRLTVT.